Described below is a single T cell receptor beta chain sequence and its context. The antigen is undetermined. This PCR relied on a set of 60 Vbeta primers and 13 Jbeta primers. Sequencing was performed with immunoSEQ multiplex PCR; in TCRdb, only in-frame clones are kept and a portion is missing. This sample has about 110,000 clones; more than 75% occur once, and the top ten carry 1.5% to 2%. Looked up from germline, CDR1 is GTSNPN and CDR2 is SVGIG (reference sequence). The CDR3 sequence is 16 residues long. V gave up 2 bases and J gave up 4 bases, with 17 bases separating them. The record originates from a study of cytomegalovirus exposure and HLA in healthy donors. Points from the study as a whole: An apparent linkage of common viral pathogens to several of the most significant clusters emerged in a later analysis. Reported performance of the classifier showed diagnosis of cytomegalovirus status with high specificity and sensitivity. In an earlier analysis, productive rearrangement rates for most beta V segments clustered near 87% or 30%.

The TCR was taken from a man aged 35 to 55 in good health and CMV-seronegative. The sequencing input was PBMCs. The genes are TRBV30 and TRBJ2-2, with TRBD1 as a possible D gene (6 bases). The CDR3 is CAWSSHRVMGTGELFF. For the CDR3, the DNA is TGTGCCTGGAGTTCCCACAGGGTCATGGGCACCGGGGAGCTGTTTTTT.